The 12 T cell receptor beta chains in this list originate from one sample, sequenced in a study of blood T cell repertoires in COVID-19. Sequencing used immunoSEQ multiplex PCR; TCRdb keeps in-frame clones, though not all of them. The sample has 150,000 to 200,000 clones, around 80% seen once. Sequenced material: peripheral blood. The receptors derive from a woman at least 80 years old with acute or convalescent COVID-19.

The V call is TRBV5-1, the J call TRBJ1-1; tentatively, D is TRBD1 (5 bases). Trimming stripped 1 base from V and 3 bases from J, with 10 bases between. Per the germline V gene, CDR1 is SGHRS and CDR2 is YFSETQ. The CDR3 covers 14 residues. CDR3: CASSLKGWDTEAFF. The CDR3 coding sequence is TGCGCCAGCAGCTTGAAGGGGTGGGACACTGAAGCTTTCTTT.

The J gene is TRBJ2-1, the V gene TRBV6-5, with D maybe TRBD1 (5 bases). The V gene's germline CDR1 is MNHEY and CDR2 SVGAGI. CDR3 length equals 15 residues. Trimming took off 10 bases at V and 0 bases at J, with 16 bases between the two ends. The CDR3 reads CATKKGASSYNEQFF. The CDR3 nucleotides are TGTGCCACCAAGAAAGGGGCCAGCTCCTACAATGAGCAGTTCTTC.

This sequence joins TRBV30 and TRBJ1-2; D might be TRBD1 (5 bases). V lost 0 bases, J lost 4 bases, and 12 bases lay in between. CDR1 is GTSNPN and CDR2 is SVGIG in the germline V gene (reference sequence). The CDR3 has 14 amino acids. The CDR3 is CAWSVRGRVYGYTF. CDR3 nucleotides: TGTGCCTGGAGTGTAAGAGGCAGGGTCTATGGCTACACCTTC. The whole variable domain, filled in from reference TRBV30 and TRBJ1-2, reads SQTIHQWPATLVQPVGSPLSLECTVEGTSNPNLYWYRQAAGRGLQLLFYSVGIGQISSEVPQNLSASRPQDRQFILSSKKLLLSDSGFYLCAWSVRGRVYGYTFGSGTRLTVV.

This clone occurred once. CDR3 nucleotide sequence: TGTGCCAGCAGCCAAGGACCGGACAGGGGCTACGAGCAGTACTTC. It yields the protein CASSQGPDRGYEQYF. This chain connects TRBV3-1 (or the pseudogene TRBV3-2) to TRBJ2-7; 9 nucleotides align to TRBD1. J was trimmed by 3 bases and V by 1 base; bases with no gene match: 4. The CDR3 length is 15 residues. Germline-derived CDR1 and CDR2 are LGHDT and YNNKEL (reference sequence).

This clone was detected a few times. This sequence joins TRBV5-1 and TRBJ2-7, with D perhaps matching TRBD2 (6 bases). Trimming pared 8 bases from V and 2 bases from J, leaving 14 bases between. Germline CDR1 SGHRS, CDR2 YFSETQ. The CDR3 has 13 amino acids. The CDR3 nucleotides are TGCGCCAGTGCCGGGACTTCCACCTACGAGCAGTACTTC. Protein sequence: CASAGTSTYEQYF.

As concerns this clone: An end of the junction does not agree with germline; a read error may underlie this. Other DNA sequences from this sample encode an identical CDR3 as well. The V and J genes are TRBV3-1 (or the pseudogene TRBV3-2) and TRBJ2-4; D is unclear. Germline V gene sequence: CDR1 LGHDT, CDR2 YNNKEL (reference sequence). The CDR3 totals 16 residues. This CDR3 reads CASSQDLVSTKNIQYF. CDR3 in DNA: TGTGCCAGTAGCCAAGATCTGGTTAGCACCAAAAACATTCAGTACTTC.

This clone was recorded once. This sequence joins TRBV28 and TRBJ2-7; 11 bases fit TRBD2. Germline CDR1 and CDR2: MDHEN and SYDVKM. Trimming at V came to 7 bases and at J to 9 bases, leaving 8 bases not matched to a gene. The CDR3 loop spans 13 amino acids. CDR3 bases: TGTGCCAGCACGCTAGCGGGAGGAACGGGGCAGTACTTC. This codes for CASTLAGGTGQYF. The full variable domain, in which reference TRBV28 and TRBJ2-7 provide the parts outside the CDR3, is DVKVTQSSRYLVKRTGEKVFLECVQDMDHENMFWYRQDPGLGLRLIYFSYDVKMKEKGDIPEGYSVSREKKERFSLILESASTNQTSMYLCASTLAGGTGQYFGPGTRLTVT.

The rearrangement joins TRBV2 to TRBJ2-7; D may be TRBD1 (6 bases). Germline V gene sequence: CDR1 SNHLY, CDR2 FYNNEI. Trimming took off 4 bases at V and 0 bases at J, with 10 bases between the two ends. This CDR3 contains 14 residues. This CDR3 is CASSARTASYEQYF. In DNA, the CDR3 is TGTGCCAGCAGTGCGCGGACAGCCTCCTACGAGCAGTACTTC.

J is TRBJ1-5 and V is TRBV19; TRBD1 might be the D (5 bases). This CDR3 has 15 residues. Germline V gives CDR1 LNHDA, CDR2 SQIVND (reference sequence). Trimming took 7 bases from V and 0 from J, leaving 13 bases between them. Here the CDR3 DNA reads TGTGCCAGTAACAACAGGCGGATTAGCAATCAGCCCCAGCATTTT. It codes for CASNNRRISNQPQHF.

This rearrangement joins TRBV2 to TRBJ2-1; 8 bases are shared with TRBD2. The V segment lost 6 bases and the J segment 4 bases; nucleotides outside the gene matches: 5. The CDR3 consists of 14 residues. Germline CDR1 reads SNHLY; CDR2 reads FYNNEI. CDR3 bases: TGTGCCAGCAGCCGGGAGGGCGAGTACAATGAGCAGTTCTTC. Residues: CASSREGEYNEQFF. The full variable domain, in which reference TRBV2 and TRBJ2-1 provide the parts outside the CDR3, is EPEVTQTPSHQVTQMGQEVILRCVPISNHLYFYWYRQILGQKVEFLVSFYNNEISEKSEIFDDQFSVERPDGSNFTLKIRSTKLEDSAMYFCASSREGEYNEQFFGPGTRLTVL.

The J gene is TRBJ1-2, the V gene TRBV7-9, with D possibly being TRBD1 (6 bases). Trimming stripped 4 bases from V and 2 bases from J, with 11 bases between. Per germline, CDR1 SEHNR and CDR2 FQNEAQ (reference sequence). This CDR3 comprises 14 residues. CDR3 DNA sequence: TGTGCCAGCAGCTCCGGACAGACGAACTATGGCTACACCTTC. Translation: CASSSGQTNYGYTF.

CDR3 amino acids: CASSSGQNNEKLFF. As DNA, the CDR3 is TGTGCCAGCAGCTCGGGACAGAATAATGAAAAACTGTTTTTT. V gene TRBV3-1 (or the pseudogene TRBV3-2) combines with J gene TRBJ1-4, with 7 bases identical to TRBD1. Unmatched junction bases numbered 4, after V lost 5 bases and J lost 4 bases. The germline gives CDR1 LGHDT, CDR2 YNNKEL (reference sequence). The CDR3 spans 14 residues.